These 30 T cell receptor beta chains came from one sample sequenced in a study of cytomegalovirus exposure and HLA in healthy donors. Method: immunoSEQ multiplex PCR; TCRdb's copy keeps in-frame clones and lacks some. The data contain about 78,000 clones, less than 96% of them singletons. The specimen was PBMCs. The receptors shown here come from a young man in good health and CMV-seropositive.

The chain couples TRBV5-1 to TRBJ2-1; D is possibly TRBD2 (5 bases). The ends were cut back, 3 bases at V and 4 bases at J, with 11 bases in the middle. CDR3 size: 14 residues. Germline V CDR1 and CDR2: SGHRS, YFSETQ. The DNA of the CDR3 is TGCGCCAGCAGCTCTACCGGGGATTACAATGAGCAGTTCTTC. Protein sequence: CASSSTGDYNEQFF.

The sample holds one count of this clone. The J gene is TRBJ2-7, the V gene TRBV19; 8 positions match TRBD1. The trim removed 4 bases at V and 3 bases at J, leaving 8 bases unmatched. The CDR3 has 15 residues. Looked up from germline, CDR1 is LNHDA and CDR2 is SQIVND (reference sequence). DNA for the CDR3: TGTGCCAGTAGTACCGGGACAGGTCTATTCTACGAGCAGTACTTC. Its translation: CASSTGTGLFYEQYF.

V is TRBV14 and J is TRBJ2-3, with D possibly TRBD1 on 5 matching bases. The CDR3 has 17 residues. The V and J ends lost 0 bases and 4 bases respectively, with 17 bases between them. From germline, CDR1 is SGHDN and CDR2 FVKESK. The DNA for the CDR3 is TGTGCCAGCAGCCAAGAGGACACACTCGTCGGTTCAGATACGCAGTATTTT. This gives the protein CASSQEDTLVGSDTQYF.

The rearrangement uses TRBV6-4 and TRBJ2-3, with TRBD2 as a possible D gene (6 bases). The CDR3 has 16 amino acids. Between the trimmed V and J ends, which lost 7 bases and 2 bases, there was a span of 19 bases. CDR1 and CDR2 (germline): MRHNA, SNTAGT. CDR3 residues: CASTPTAGEVTDTQYF. Here the CDR3 DNA reads TGTGCCAGCACCCCGACAGCCGGGGAGGTCACAGATACGCAGTATTTT.

The J gene is TRBJ2-1, the V gene TRBV5-1; 10 bases map to TRBD2. Germline V lookup: CDR1 SGHRS, CDR2 YFSETQ. The CDR3 sequence is 15 residues long. Germline trimming cut 0 bases from V and 7 bases from J; bases unmatched to any gene: 4. As DNA, the CDR3 is TGCGCCAGCAGCTTGGCTTCTAGCGGGAGAAATGAGCAGTTCTTC. It codes for CASSLASSGRNEQFF.

The chain uses TRBV27 and TRBJ2-1; 8 bases line up with TRBD1. The CDR3 is 14 residues long. V dropped 3 bases and J dropped 10; count of bases not matched to a gene: 8. Germline CDR1 is MNHEY and CDR2 is SMNVEV (reference sequence). CDR3 in DNA: TGTGCCAGCAGTTTCGACAGGGGCACGGAAGAGCAGTTCTTC. Translation gives CASSFDRGTEEQFF.

The rearrangement joins TRBV6-5 to TRBJ2-5; 9 bases are a match to TRBD1. This CDR3 spans 16 amino acids. Trimming removed 2 bases from V and 5 bases from J; junction bases left unmatched: 9. Germline values: CDR1 MNHEY, CDR2 SVGAGI. CDR3 nucleotides: TGTGCCAGCAGTTACATTACAGGGGGCGGAGGGGAGACCCAGTACTTC. Its protein is CASSYITGGGGETQYF.

The CDR3 protein is CASSLGTSGRDEQYF. The CDR3 bases are TGTGCCAGCAGCCTCGGGACTAGCGGGAGGGACGAGCAGTACTTC. The chain has TRBV14 and TRBJ2-7; 16 positions agree with TRBD2. J gave up 5 bases and V 4 bases, and 2 bases lay outside the gene matches. The CDR3 consists of 15 residues. Per the germline V gene, CDR1 is SGHDN and CDR2 is FVKESK.

The chain uses TRBV4-1 and TRBJ1-5, with a tentative D call TRBD1 (6 bases). V dropped 5 bases and J dropped 2 bases, with 10 bases sitting between them. Per the germline V gene, CDR1 is MGHRA and CDR2 is YSYEKL. This CDR3 contains 14 residues. The CDR3 DNA follows: TGCGCCAGCAGCGTCAGGGGAGGCAATCAGCCCCAGCATTTT. It yields the protein CASSVRGGNQPQHF.

The chain uses TRBV4-1 and TRBJ1-5; D perhaps matches TRBD1 (5 bases). From germline, CDR1 is MGHRA and CDR2 YSYEKL. The V end was cut by 4 bases, the J end by 0 bases, with 10 bases between. The CDR3 length is 15 residues. CDR3 in amino acids: CASSPTEDSNQPQHF. CDR3 coding DNA: TGCGCCAGCAGCCCGACAGAGGATAGCAATCAGCCCCAGCATTTT.

V and J are TRBV5-6 and TRBJ1-6; a weak D match, TRBD1 (6 bases). The CDR3 spans 14 residues. Germline CDR1 reads SGHDT; CDR2 reads YYEEEE. Between the trimmed V and J ends, which lost 4 bases and 7 bases, there was a span of 12 bases. CDR3 region: CASSLAGENSPLHF. The CDR3 DNA is TGTGCCAGCAGCCTCGCAGGGGAGAATTCACCCCTCCACTTT.

Here the CDR3 reads CSVGGRLTYEQYF. In DNA form, the CDR3 reads TGCAGCGTTGGAGGAAGACTAACCTACGAGCAGTACTTC. V is TRBV29-1 and J is TRBJ2-7; a weak D match, TRBD2 (5 bases). The CDR3 contains 13 residues. With 4 bases removed from V and 2 bases from J, the gap between germline ends came to 12 bases. Per germline, CDR1 SQVTM and CDR2 ANQGSEA.

J is TRBJ1-1 and V is TRBV6-1, with 8 positions matching TRBD1. J was trimmed by 3 bases and V by 3 bases; bases with no gene match: 3. In germline, CDR1 is MNHNS, CDR2 SASEGT. The CDR3 is 14 residues long. In nucleotides, the CDR3 is TGTGCCAGCAGTGACAGGGGGCGGGACACTGAAGCTTTCTTT. Translated, it gives CASSDRGRDTEAFF.

V is TRBV6-5 and J is TRBJ2-3; 12 nucleotides agree with TRBD2. CDR1 and CDR2 from the germline V gene are MNHEY and SVGAGI. With V trimmed by 9 bases and J by 4 bases, 8 bases remained unmatched. This CDR3 is built from 15 residues. CDR3 bases: TGTGCCAGTTATAGGCTAGCGGGAGGGGCAGATACGCAGTATTTT. Its protein product is CASYRLAGGADTQYF.

The chain carries TRBV5-1 and TRBJ2-5; 7 nucleotides match TRBD1. After removal of 4 bases from V and 2 bases from J, the junction contained 11 bases not matched to a gene. This CDR3 is 16 amino acids long. Germline CDR1 and CDR2: SGHRS and YFSETQ. DNA for the CDR3: TGCGCCAGCAGCACGACGGGACAGCCGATTCAAGAGACCCAGTACTTC. Translating gives CASSTTGQPIQETQYF.

This sequence joins TRBV19 and TRBJ2-7; D is unresolved. The CDR3 sequence is 14 residues long. Trimming left V 2 bases short and J 9 bases short, with 17 bases between. Per germline, CDR1 LNHDA and CDR2 SQIVND (reference sequence). CDR3 coding DNA: TGTGCCAGTAGTATAACAGTGCAGCAAACTGGGCAGTACTTC. It codes for CASSITVQQTGQYF.

Concerning this clone: The junction and the germline gene differ at one end; a read error may be behind it. This chain connects TRBV7-7 to TRBJ2-2; possible D gene TRBD2, 5 bases. Germline loops: CDR1 SSHAT, CDR2 FNYEAQ (reference sequence). The CDR3 totals 12 residues. CDR3 bases: TGTGCTAGCAGCTCACTAGCCGGGGAGCTGTTTTTT. Encoded protein: CASSSLAGELFF.

The J gene is TRBJ2-7, the V gene TRBV28; TRBD2 matches at 7 bases. Germline V gene sequence: CDR1 MDHEN, CDR2 SYDVKM. This CDR3 comprises 13 residues. The ends lost 6 bases at V and 0 bases at J; junction bases unmatched: 2. The CDR3 DNA follows: TGTGCCAGCAGCGGGGGGAGCTCCTACGAGCAGTACTTC. This gives the protein CASSGGSSYEQYF.

V is TRBV28 and J is TRBJ1-2; TRBD1 aligns across 9 bases. Unmatched junction bases numbered 8, after V lost 4 bases and J lost 5 bases. The CDR3 loop spans 15 amino acids. From germline, CDR1 is MDHEN and CDR2 SYDVKM. The CDR3 loop is CASSSVGQGRYGYTF. In DNA, the CDR3 is TGTGCCAGCAGTTCGGTAGGACAGGGGCGATATGGCTACACCTTC.

V and J are TRBV6-6 and TRBJ2-7, with 10 positions matching TRBD2. Trimming cost V 9 bases and J 3 bases; bases outside gene matches: 8. The CDR3 covers 14 residues. Germline lookup yields CDR1 MNHNY and CDR2 SVGAGI (reference sequence). CDR3 nucleotides: TGTGCCAGTCAGCGGGAGGGAAGACACTACGAGCAGTACTTC. Translating gives CASQREGRHYEQYF.

V gene TRBV19 combines with J gene TRBJ2-3; perhaps TRBD1 as D (5 bases). V was trimmed by 1 base and J by 6 bases, leaving 11 bases between them. This CDR3 comprises 14 residues. Germline V gene data show CDR1 as LNHDA and CDR2 as SQIVND (reference sequence). CDR3 nucleotide sequence: TGTGCCAGTAGTATAGCCTACCCAGGGGATACGCAGTATTTT. Its translation: CASSIAYPGDTQYF.

In DNA form, the CDR3 reads TGTGCCAGCAGTGAAATGGGGAATAGCGCTGAAGCTTTCTTT. Its translation is CASSEMGNSAEAFF. The gene calls are TRBV6-1 and TRBJ1-1; D uncertain. CDR1 is MNHNS and CDR2 is SASEGT in the germline V gene. The V and J ends lost 2 bases and 6 bases respectively, with 13 bases between them. This CDR3 comprises 14 residues.

A remark on this clone: One end of the junction varies from germline; a read error may be responsible. J is TRBJ2-3 and V is TRBV5-4; 11 nucleotides line up with TRBD2. The CDR3 loop spans 16 amino acids. From germline, CDR1 is SGHNT and CDR2 YYREEE (reference sequence). The CDR3 region is CASSLPGTSGTYTQYF. As DNA, the CDR3 is TGTGCCAGCAGCTTACCCGGGACTAGCGGCACATATACGCAGTATTTT. The full variable domain, completed using reference TRBV5-4 and TRBJ2-3, is ETGVTQSPTHLIKTRGQQVTLRCSSQSGHNTVSWYQQALGQGPQFIFQYYREEENGRGNFPPRFSGLQFPNYSSELNVNALELDDSALYLCASSLPGTSGTYTQYFGPGTRLTVL.

The chain is built from TRBV7-9 and TRBJ2-1; TRBD2 agrees at 9 bases. The germline CDR1 and CDR2 sequences are SEHNR and FQNEAQ (reference sequence). This CDR3 spans 16 amino acids. V lost 4 bases, J lost 9 bases, and 13 bases stayed unmatched. Here the CDR3 DNA reads TGTGCCAGCAGCTCACGAAGGCGGGAGGGCCAATTTGAGCAGTTCTTC. It specifies CASSSRRREGQFEQFF.

The rearrangement links TRBV5-1 to TRBJ1-5; the D gene is possibly TRBD1 (6 bases). Germline values: CDR1 SGHRS, CDR2 YFSETQ. The germline V and J ends were trimmed by 0 bases and 0 bases, with 10 bases remaining between them. This CDR3 contains 16 residues. The CDR3 DNA sequence: TGCGCCAGCAGCTTGGGGACAGTGGGTAGCAATCAGCCCCAGCATTTT. Its translation is CASSLGTVGSNQPQHF.

The chain recombines TRBV29-1 with TRBJ1-2, with D perhaps matching TRBD1 (5 bases). In germline, CDR1 is SQVTM, CDR2 ANQGSEA. The CDR3 has 13 amino acids. The V gene lost 5 bases and the J gene lost 7 bases, with 17 bases spanning the gap. The CDR3 bases are TGCAGCGTTACTCCCCGCTTCGGGGGTGGCTACACCTTC. Amino acid sequence: CSVTPRFGGGYTF.

The chain uses TRBV27 and TRBJ2-7; D might be TRBD1 (6 bases). The CDR3 spans 16 residues. V lost 2 bases, J lost 2 bases, and 16 bases lay in between. Germline CDR1 and CDR2: MNHEY and SMNVEV (reference sequence). The CDR3 sequence: CASSLLGRTAPYEQYF. For the CDR3, the DNA is TGTGCCAGCAGTTTACTGGGAAGGACAGCACCCTACGAGCAGTACTTC.

The table lists this clone with a count of one. The chain is built from TRBV5-1 and TRBJ2-1; a weak D match, TRBD2 (6 bases). V was cut by 4 bases and J by 2 bases, with 10 bases left in between. This CDR3 contains 14 residues. CDR1 is SGHRS and CDR2 is YFSETQ in the germline V gene. The CDR3, as DNA: TGCGCCAGCAGCCTTACGGGGGCCTACAATGAGCAGTTCTTC. Encoded protein: CASSLTGAYNEQFF. The full variable domain, in which reference TRBV5-1 and TRBJ2-1 provide the parts outside the CDR3, is KAGVTQTPRYLIKTRGQQVTLSCSPISGHRSVSWYQQTPGQGLQFLFEYFSETQRNKGNFPGRFSGRQFSNSRSEMNVSTLELGDSALYLCASSLTGAYNEQFFGPGTRLTVL.

A word on this clone: Mismatch with germline at one junction end may stem from a read error. The genes are TRBV2 and TRBJ2-1; no firm D call. Per the germline V gene, CDR1 is SNHLY and CDR2 is FYNNEI. The CDR3 is 11 residues long. The CDR3 DNA reads as TGTGCCAGCAGCGATTACACTGAGCAGTTCTTC. This translates into CASSDYTEQFF.

The genes are TRBV27 and TRBJ2-5, with TRBD1 matching over 7 bases. V gave up 3 bases and J gave up 1 base; unmatched junction bases: 8. This CDR3 comprises 16 residues. Looked up from germline, CDR1 is MNHEY and CDR2 is SMNVEV (reference sequence). The CDR3: CASSLPGQRLQETQYF. In nucleotides, the CDR3 is TGTGCCAGCAGTTTGCCGGGACAGCGACTCCAAGAGACCCAGTACTTC.